A selection of T cell receptor beta chains follows, all from one sample in a study of T cells in localized non-small cell lung cancer. Assay: immunoSEQ multiplex PCR; the TCRdb copy retains only in-frame clones and omits some. The data show approximately 2,100 clones, with 35% to 45% seen just once and around 7% held by the top ten. Material: lung tumor tissue, obtained before any cancer treatment. The receptors derive from a man aged 35 to 70 with stage I lung adenocarcinoma. The CDR3 runs from the conserved cysteine through the conserved F or W. A D gene is named only where the DNA matches it firmly. Clone size, where shown, is once, few, many, or a class for clones that have expanded.

j_call,d_call,clone_size,v_call,cdr3_nt,cdr3_aa
TRBJ2-7,NA,NA,TRBV19,TGTGCCAGTAGTTTTGATAGCGGAACCTACGAGCAGTACTTC,CASSFDSGTYEQYF
TRBJ1-2,NA,NA,TRBV28,TGTGCCAGCAGTGAAACGGGATTAGCTAACTATGGCTACACCTTC,CASSETGLANYGYTF
TRBJ2-2,NA,NA,TRBV28,TGTGCCAGCAGTTTATGGGATTCGACAGGTTGGATCGCCGGGGAGCTGTTTTTT,CASSLWDSTGWIAGELFF
TRBJ2-7,NA,medium-sized,TRBV6-8,TGTGCCAGCAGTTACTCGAGGGGGGCGGGACCCTACGAGCAGTACTTC,CASSYSRGAGPYEQYF
TRBJ2-4,NA,few,TRBV11-3,TGTGCCAGCAGCCAGAGGTGGCTGGAGAATAATCTAGCCAAAAACATTCAGTACTTC,CASSQRWLENNLAKNIQYF
TRBJ2-3,NA,NA,TRBV18,TGTGCCAGCTCACCACTGGGGCAGGGTATCAGCACAGATACGCAGTATTTT,CASSPLGQGISTDTQYF
TRBJ2-7,TRBD1,NA,TRBV19,TGTGCCAGTAGTACCAGGACAGGAGATATCTACGAGCAGTACTTC,CASSTRTGDIYEQYF
TRBJ1-3,NA,medium-sized,TRBV23-1,TGCGCCAGCAGCCAGGCTCCCAGCTCTGGAAACACCATATATTTT,CASSQAPSSGNTIYF
TRBJ2-1,TRBD2,NA,TRBV28,TGTGCCAGCAGTACGAAAAGACTAGCGGGAGAAGGCTGGAATGAGCAGTTCTTC,CASSTKRLAGEGWNEQFF
TRBJ1-1,NA,NA,TRBV18,TGTGCCAGCTCACCGAAGGGGATGAACACTGAAGCTTTCTTT,CASSPKGMNTEAFF
TRBJ2-1,NA,NA,TRBV18,TGTGCCAGCTCTTCGGTGGGCTCCTACAATGAGCAGTTCTTC,CASSSVGSYNEQFF
TRBJ1-2,NA,NA,TRBV28,TGTGCCAGCGAGGGGCGCGGCTATGGCTACACCTTC,CASEGRGYGYTF
TRBJ2-1,TRBD2,NA,TRBV9,TGTGCCAGCAGCGTAGCGGGGGGGCTGGGCAATGAGCAGTTCTTC,CASSVAGGLGNEQFF
TRBJ2-1,NA,NA,TRBV7-5,TGTGCCAGCAGCTTGATCCGGGAGAGCAATGAGCAGTTCTTC,CASSLIRESNEQFF
TRBJ2-5,NA,NA,TRBV11-3,TGTGCCAGCAGCTTAGGGACTATTTGGGGGGAGACCCAGTACTTC,CASSLGTIWGETQYF
TRBJ2-7,NA,few,TRBV9,TGTGCCAGCAGCGTACAACAGGGAGACTACGAGCAGTACTTC,CASSVQQGDYEQYF
TRBJ1-1,NA,NA,TRBV19,TGTGCCAGTAGTATTGACAGGACTAACACTGAAGCTTTCTTT,CASSIDRTNTEAFF
TRBJ1-4,NA,NA,TRBV6-8,TGTGCCAGCAGCCGAGCCCCAGGGGTGGGAGAAAAACTGTTTTTT,CASSRAPGVGEKLFF
TRBJ2-1,TRBD1,NA,TRBV5-1,TGCGCCAGCAGCTTGGTGACAGGGGGCCGGAATGAGCAGTTCTTC,CASSLVTGGRNEQFF
TRBJ2-1,NA,NA,TRBV9,TGTGCCAGCAGCGTAGAGCTCGGATCGAATGAGCAGTTCTTC,CASSVELGSNEQFF
TRBJ2-7,NA,medium-sized,TRBV7-1,TGTGCCAGCAGCCCCCCTAGCTCCTACGAGCAGTACTTC,CASSPPSSYEQYF
TRBJ1-2,NA,few,TRBV6-8,TGTGCCAGCAGTCGACCTCCCGGGGCACGAGTCTATGGCTACACCTTC,CASSRPPGARVYGYTF
TRBJ2-5,NA,NA,TRBV19,TGTGCCAGTGTCGATGGGGAAGAGACCCAGTACTTC,CASVDGEETQYF
TRBJ1-5,NA,few,TRBV12-5,TGTGCCAGCACATGGGGTAGCAATCAGCCCCAGCATTTT,CASTWGSNQPQHF
TRBJ2-2,TRBD1,NA,TRBV5-1,TGCGCCAGCAGCTCGGGGACAGGGAATTTGGACACCGGGGAGCTGTTTTTT,CASSSGTGNLDTGELFF
TRBJ2-7,TRBD1,NA,TRBV28,TGTGCCAGCAGTCCACCGGGACAGGGGGCGGCGCAGTACTTC,CASSPPGQGAAQYF
TRBJ2-5,NA,few,TRBV9,TGTGCCAGCAGTCCCAACCAAATTAGTCAAGAGACCCAGTACTTC,CASSPNQISQETQYF
TRBJ2-3,NA,NA,TRBV30,TGTGCCTGGAGCGTTTGGGGATCTAGCACAGATACGCAGTATTTT,CAWSVWGSSTDTQYF